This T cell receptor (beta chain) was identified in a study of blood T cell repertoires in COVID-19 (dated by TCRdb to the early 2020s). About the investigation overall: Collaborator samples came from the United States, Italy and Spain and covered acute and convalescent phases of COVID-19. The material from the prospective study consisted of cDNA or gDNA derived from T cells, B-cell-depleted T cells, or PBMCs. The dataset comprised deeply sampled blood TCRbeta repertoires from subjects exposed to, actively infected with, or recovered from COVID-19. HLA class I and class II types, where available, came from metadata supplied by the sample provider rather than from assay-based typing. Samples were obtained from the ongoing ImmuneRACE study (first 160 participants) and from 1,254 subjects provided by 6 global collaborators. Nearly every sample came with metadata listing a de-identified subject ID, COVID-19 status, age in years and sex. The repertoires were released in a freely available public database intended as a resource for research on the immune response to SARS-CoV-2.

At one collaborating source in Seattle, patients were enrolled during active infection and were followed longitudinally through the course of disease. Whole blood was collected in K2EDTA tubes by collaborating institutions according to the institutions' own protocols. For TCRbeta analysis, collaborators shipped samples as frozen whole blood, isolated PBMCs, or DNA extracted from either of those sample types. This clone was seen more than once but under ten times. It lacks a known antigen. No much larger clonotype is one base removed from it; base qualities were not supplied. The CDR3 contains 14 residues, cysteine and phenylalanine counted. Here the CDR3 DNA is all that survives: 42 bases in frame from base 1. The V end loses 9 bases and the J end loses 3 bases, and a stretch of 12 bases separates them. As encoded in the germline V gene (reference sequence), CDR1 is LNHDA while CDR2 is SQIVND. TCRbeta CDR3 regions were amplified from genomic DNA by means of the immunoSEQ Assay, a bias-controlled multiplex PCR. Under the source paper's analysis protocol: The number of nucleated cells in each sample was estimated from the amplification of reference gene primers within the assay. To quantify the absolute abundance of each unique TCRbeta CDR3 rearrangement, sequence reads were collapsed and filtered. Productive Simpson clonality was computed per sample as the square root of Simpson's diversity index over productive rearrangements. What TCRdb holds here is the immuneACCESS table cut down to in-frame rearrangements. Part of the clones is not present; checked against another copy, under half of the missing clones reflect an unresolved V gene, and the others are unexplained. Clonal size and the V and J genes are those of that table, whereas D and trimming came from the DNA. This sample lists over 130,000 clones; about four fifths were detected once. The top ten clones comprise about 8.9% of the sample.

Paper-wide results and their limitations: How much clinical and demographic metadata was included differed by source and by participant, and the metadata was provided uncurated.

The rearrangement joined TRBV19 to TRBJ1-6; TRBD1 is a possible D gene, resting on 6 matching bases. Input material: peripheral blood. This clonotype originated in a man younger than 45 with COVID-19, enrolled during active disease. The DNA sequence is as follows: TGTGCCAGCTCGAGGACAGACTATAATTCACCCCTCCACTTT. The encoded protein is CASSRTDYNSPLHF.